This entry features one TCR beta chain sequence. The assay was immunoSEQ multiplex PCR, and TCRdb's table has in-frame clones only and misses some. This table has roughly 6,700 clones, 62% appearing once. Germline trimming cut 5 bases from V and 6 bases from J; bases unmatched to any gene: 6. The CDR3 covers 14 residues. Germline loops: CDR1 MDHEN, CDR2 SYDVKM. This record comes from a study of coeliac disease. Sequencing was performed on lymphocytes from the gut lamina propria. The rearrangement links TRBV28 to TRBJ1-5; 8 bases fit TRBD1. The TCR comes from a man aged 55-75 years with celiac disease on a gluten-free diet. The chain's CDR3 is CASSQRQGRQPQHF. In nucleotides, the CDR3 is TGTGCCAGCAGTCAAAGACAGGGGCGTCAGCCCCAGCATTTT. The full variable domain, completed using reference TRBV28 and TRBJ1-5, is DVKVTQSSRYLVKRTGEKVFLECVQDMDHENMFWYRQDPGLGLRLIYFSYDVKMKEKGDIPEGYSVSREKKERFSLILESASTNQTSMYLCASSQRQGRQPQHFGDGTRLSIL.